This TCR beta chain was identified during a study of blood T cell repertoires in COVID-19. About the study: Samples of COVID-19 (acute and convalescent) were obtained from the United States, Italy and Spain.

Using immunoSEQ multiplex PCR, the repertoire was profiled, and TCRdb retains in-frame clones only, with some absent. Seen here are about 140,000 clones, 82% observed once, and the top ten hold approximately 4.1%. V lost 5 bases, J lost 7 bases, and 14 bases lay in between. Germline CDR1 and CDR2: MDHEN and SYDVKM. The CDR3 runs to 13 residues. The TCR comes from a woman aged 80 or over with acute or convalescent COVID-19. Sequencing was carried out using peripheral blood. The chain links TRBV28 to TRBJ1-2; D call uncertain. The chain's CDR3 is CASSGNPVRGYTF. The CDR3 DNA is TGTGCCAGCAGTGGTAACCCGGTGCGTGGCTACACCTTC.